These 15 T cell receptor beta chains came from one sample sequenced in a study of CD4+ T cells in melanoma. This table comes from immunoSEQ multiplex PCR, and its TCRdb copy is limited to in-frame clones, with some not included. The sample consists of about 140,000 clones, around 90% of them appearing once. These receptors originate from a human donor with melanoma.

Here the CDR3 DNA reads TGTGCCAGCAGTCCATTGGACAGAAACACCGGGGAGCTGTTTTTT. As protein: CASSPLDRNTGELFF. The rearrangement links TRBV6-5 to TRBJ2-2; a possible D gene is TRBD1 (6 bases). The CDR3 sequence is 15 residues long. V lost 5 bases and J 2 bases, leaving 12 bases between the germline ends. Germline-derived CDR1 and CDR2 are MNHEY and SVGAGI.

In DNA form, the CDR3 reads TGTGCCAGCAGCACCGGGGACTACCATCCGACAGATACGCAGTATTTT. Encoded protein: CASSTGDYHPTDTQYF. The rearrangement uses TRBV5-4 and TRBJ2-3; 7 bases agree with TRBD2. Germline V gene data show CDR1 as SGHNT and CDR2 as YYREEE (reference sequence). V lost 4 bases to trimming and J lost 3 bases; unmatched junction nucleotides: 11. This CDR3 has 16 residues.

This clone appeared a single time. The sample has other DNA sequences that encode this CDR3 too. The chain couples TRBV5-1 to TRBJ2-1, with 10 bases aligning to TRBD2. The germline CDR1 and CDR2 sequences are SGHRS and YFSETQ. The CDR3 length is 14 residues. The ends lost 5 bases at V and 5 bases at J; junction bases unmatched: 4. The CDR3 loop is CASRLAGRNNEQFF. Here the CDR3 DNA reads TGCGCCAGCAGACTAGCGGGACGAAACAATGAGCAGTTCTTC. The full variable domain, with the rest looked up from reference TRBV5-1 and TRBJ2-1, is KAGVTQTPRYLIKTRGQQVTLSCSPISGHRSVSWYQQTPGQGLQFLFEYFSETQRNKGNFPGRFSGRQFSNSRSEMNVSTLELGDSALYLCASRLAGRNNEQFFGPGTRLTVL.

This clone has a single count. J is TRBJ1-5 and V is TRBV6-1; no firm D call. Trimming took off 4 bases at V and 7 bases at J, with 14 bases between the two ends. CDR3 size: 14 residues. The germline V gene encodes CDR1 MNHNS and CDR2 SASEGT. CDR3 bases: TGTGCCAGCAGTGTCGGGCAGGCAGGCCAGCCCCAGCATTTT. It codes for CASSVGQAGQPQHF.

Written as DNA, the CDR3 is TGCAGCGTTCGACTAGCGGCCACAGATACGCAGTATTTT. It translates to CSVRLAATDTQYF. This chain uses TRBV29-1 with TRBJ2-3; 9 nucleotides align to TRBD2. The ends lost 5 bases at V and 2 bases at J; junction bases unmatched: 2. This CDR3 is built from 13 residues. Looked up from germline, CDR1 is SQVTM and CDR2 is ANQGSEA.

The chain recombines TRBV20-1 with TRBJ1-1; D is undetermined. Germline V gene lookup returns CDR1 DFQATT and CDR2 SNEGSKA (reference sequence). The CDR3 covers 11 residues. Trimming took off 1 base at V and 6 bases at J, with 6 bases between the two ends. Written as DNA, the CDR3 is TGCAGTGCTAGAGCCCTGTCTGAAGCTTTCTTT. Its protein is CSARALSEAFF.

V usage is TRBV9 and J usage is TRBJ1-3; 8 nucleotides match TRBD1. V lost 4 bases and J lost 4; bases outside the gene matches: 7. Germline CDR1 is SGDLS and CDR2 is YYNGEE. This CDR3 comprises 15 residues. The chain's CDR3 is CASSPQGAPGNTIYF. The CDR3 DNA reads TGTGCCAGCAGCCCGCAGGGGGCCCCCGGAAACACCATATATTTT.

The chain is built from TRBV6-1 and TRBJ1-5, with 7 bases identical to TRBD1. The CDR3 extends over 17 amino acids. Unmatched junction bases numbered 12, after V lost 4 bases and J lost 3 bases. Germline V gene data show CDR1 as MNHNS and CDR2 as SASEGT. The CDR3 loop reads CASSGFRGTADNQPQHF. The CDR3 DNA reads TGTGCCAGCAGTGGGTTCCGTGGGACAGCGGACAATCAGCCCCAGCATTTT.

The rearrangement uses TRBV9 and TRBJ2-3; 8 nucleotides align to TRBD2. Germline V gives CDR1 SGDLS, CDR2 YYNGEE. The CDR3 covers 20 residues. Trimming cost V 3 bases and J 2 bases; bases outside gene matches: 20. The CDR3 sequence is CASSGGGSGGWGGYTDTQYF. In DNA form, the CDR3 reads TGTGCCAGCAGCGGGGGAGGGAGCGGGGGTTGGGGGGGATACACAGATACGCAGTATTTT.

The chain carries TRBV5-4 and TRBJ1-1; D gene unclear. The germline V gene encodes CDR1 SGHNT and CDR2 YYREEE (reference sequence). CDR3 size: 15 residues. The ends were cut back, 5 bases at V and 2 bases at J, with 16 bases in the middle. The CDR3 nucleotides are TGTGCCAGCAGACGAGGAGGCCGACTTAACACTGAAGCTTTCTTT. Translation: CASRRGGRLNTEAFF. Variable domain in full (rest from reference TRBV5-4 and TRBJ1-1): ETGVTQSPTHLIKTRGQQVTLRCSSQSGHNTVSWYQQALGQGPQFIFQYYREEENGRGNFPPRFSGLQFPNYSSELNVNALELDDSALYLCASRRGGRLNTEAFFGQGTRLTVV.

This chain's CDR3 is CASTRGQGPPREQFF. The DNA for the CDR3 is TGTGCCAGCACCAGAGGACAGGGGCCGCCCCGGGAGCAGTTCTTC. The V and J genes are TRBV9 and TRBJ2-1; 9 nucleotides align to TRBD1. V gave up 6 bases and J gave up 10 bases; unmatched junction bases: 14. The CDR3 is 15 amino acids. Germline CDR1 is SGDLS and CDR2 is YYNGEE. The variable domain in full, with the rest retrieved from reference TRBV9 and TRBJ2-1, is DSGVTQTPKHLITATGQRVTLRCSPRSGDLSVYWYQQSLDQGLQFLIQYYNGEERAKGNILERFSAQQFPDLHSELNLSSLELGDSALYFCASTRGQGPPREQFFGPGTRLTVL.

CDR3 region: CASSPGALNEKLFF. Here the CDR3 DNA reads TGCGCCAGCAGCCCCGGGGCCCTTAATGAAAAACTGTTTTTT. The chain carries TRBV5-1 and TRBJ1-4, with TRBD1 as a possible D gene (5 bases). V dropped 4 bases and J dropped 4 bases, with 11 bases sitting between them. Germline CDR1 and CDR2: SGHRS and YFSETQ. The CDR3 contains 14 residues.

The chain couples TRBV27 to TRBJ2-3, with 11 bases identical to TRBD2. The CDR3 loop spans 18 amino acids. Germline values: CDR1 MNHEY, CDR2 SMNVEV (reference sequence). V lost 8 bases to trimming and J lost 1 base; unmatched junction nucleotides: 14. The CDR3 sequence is CASRGTGTSGFGTDTQYF. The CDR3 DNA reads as TGTGCCAGCCGCGGAACCGGGACTAGCGGCTTTGGCACAGATACGCAGTATTTT.

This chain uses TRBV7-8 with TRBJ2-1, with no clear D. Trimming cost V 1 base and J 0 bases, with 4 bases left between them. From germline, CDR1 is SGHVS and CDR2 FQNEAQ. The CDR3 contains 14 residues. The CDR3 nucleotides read TGTGCCAGCAGCTTAGAGAGCTCCTACAATGAGCAGTTCTTC. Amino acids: CASSLESSYNEQFF.

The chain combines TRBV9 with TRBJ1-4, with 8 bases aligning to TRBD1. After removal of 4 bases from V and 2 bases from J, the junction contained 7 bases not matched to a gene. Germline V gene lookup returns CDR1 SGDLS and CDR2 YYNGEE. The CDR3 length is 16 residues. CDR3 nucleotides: TGTGCCAGCAGCTCGTACAGGGGGACGACTAATGAAAAACTGTTTTTT. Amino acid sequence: CASSSYRGTTNEKLFF.